Sequencing of this T cell receptor beta chain was carried out in a study of blood T cell repertoires in COVID-19. This clone was picked up a small number of times. V was clipped by 4 bases and J by 0 bases; unmatched bases: 10. The CDR3 sequence is 17 residues long. The germline V gene has CDR1 PRHDT and CDR2 FYEKMQ (reference sequence). The participants were between about 18 and 90 years old and came from about two dozen US areas. The table came from immunoSEQ multiplex PCR; TCRdb's copy has only in-frame clones and leaves some out. The sample includes about 310,000 clones, about nine tenths of them seen just once.

The source is a man between 60 and 75 years old who had recovered from COVID-19. This chain links TRBV13 with TRBJ1-1; 8 bases match TRBD1. What was sequenced was PBMCs or T cells enriched from blood (not recorded which). This CDR3 reads CASSSGGQVYMNTEAFF. Written as DNA, the CDR3 is TGTGCCAGCAGCTCAGGGGGACAGGTGTACATGAACACTGAAGCTTTCTTT.